This T cell receptor beta chain is from a study of cytomegalovirus exposure and HLA in healthy donors. Whole-study results and caveats: In an earlier analysis, most TCR beta V segments were productive about 87% or about 30% of the time. Later work found most CMV-associated TCR beta chains apparently HLA-restricted. One cluster of highly shared sequence variants probably arose as a sequencing artifact.

The PCR made use of 60 Vbeta and 13 Jbeta primers. The protocol was immunoSEQ multiplex PCR, while the TCRdb copy is restricted to in-frame clones and leaves out a portion. The table has 120,000 or so clones, 75% seen once. In this sample, this clone turned up once. No antigen is known for it. What was sequenced was PBMCs. The receptor was isolated from a woman in her fifties or sixties in good health and CMV-seronegative.

The CDR3: CASSQLTSTDTQYF. For the CDR3, the DNA is TGTGCCAGCTCACAACTCACTAGCACAGATACGCAGTATTTT. The chain links TRBV18 to TRBJ2-3; D gene unclear. There are 14 residues in the CDR3. The ends were cut back, 4 bases at V and 0 bases at J, with 8 bases in the middle. Germline CDR1 and CDR2: KGHSH and LQKENI.